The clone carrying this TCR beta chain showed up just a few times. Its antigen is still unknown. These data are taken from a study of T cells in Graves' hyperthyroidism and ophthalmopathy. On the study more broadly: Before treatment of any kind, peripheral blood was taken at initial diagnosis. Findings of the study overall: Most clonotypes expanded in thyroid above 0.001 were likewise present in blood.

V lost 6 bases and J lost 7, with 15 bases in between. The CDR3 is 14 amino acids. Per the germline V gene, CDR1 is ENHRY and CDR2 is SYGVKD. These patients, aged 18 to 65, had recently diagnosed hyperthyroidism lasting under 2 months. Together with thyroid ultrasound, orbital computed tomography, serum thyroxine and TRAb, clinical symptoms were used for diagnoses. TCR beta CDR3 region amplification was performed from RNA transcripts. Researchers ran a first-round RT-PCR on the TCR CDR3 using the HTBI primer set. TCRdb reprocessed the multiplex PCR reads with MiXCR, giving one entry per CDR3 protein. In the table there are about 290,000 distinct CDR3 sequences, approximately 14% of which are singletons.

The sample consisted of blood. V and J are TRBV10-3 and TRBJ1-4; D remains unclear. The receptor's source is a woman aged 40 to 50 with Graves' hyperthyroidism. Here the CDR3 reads CAISRLGPGEKLFF. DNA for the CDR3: TGTGCCATCAGCCGACTTGGGCCGGGTGAAAAACTGTTTTTT.